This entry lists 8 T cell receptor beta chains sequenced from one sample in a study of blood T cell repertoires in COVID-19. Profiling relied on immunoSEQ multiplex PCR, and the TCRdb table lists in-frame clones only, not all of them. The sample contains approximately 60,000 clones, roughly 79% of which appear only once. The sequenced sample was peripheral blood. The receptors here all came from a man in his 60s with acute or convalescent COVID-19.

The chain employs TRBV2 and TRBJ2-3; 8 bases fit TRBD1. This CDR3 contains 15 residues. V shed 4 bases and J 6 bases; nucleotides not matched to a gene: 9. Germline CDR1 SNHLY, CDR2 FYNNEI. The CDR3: CASSVAGTGIDTQYF. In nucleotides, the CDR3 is TGTGCCAGCAGTGTAGCCGGGACAGGAATTGATACGCAGTATTTT.

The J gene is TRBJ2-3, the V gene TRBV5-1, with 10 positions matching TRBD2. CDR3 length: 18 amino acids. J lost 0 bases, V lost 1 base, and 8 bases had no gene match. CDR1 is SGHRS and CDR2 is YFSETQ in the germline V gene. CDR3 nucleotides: TGCGCCAGCAGCTTGCCAACTAGCGGGGTCTCTAGCACAGATACGCAGTATTTT. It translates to CASSLPTSGVSSTDTQYF.

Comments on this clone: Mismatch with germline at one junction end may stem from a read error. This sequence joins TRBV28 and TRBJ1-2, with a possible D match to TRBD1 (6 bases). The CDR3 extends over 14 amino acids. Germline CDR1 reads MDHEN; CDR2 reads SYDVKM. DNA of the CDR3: TGTGCCACCAGTGAAAGGGGGGGACGGTCTGGCTACACCTTC. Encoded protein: CATSERGGRSGYTF.

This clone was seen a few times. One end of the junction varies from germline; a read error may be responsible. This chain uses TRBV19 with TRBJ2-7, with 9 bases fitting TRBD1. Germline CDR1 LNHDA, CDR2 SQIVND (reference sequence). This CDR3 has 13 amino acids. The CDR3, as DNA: TGTGCCAGTAGTCCGTCCCGGGACAGGGTTTCGGACTTC. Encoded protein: CASSPSRDRVSDF.

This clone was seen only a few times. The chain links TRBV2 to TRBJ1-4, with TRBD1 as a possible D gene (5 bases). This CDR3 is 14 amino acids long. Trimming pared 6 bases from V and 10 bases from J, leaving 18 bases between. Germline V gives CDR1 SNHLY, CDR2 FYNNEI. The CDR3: CASRGTRGMVKLFF. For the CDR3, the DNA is TGTGCCAGCAGGGGGACCCGCGGGATGGTAAAACTGTTTTTT.

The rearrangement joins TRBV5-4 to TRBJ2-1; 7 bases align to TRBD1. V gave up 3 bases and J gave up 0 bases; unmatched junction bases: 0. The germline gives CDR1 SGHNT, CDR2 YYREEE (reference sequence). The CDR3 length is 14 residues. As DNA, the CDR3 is TGTGCCAGCAGCTCAGGGGGCTCCTACAATGAGCAGTTCTTC. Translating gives CASSSGGSYNEQFF.

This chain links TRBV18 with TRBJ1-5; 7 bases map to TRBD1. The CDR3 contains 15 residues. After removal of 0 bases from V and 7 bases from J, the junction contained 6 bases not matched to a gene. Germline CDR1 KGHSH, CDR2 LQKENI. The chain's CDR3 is CASSPPGRGRQPQHF. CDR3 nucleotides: TGTGCCAGCTCACCACCCGGCAGGGGGAGGCAGCCCCAGCATTTT.

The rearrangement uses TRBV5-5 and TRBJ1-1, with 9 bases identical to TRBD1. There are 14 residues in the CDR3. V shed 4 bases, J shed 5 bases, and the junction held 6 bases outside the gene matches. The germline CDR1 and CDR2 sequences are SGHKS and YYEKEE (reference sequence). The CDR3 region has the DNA TGTGCCAGCAGCCCACAGGGGGCGGGGACTGAAGCTTTCTTT. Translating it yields CASSPQGAGTEAFF.